This T cell receptor (beta chain) appears in the sequencing data of a study of T-cell reconstitution after alpha-beta-depleted transplantation in children. This clonotype occurred many times. Preparing the TCRbeta library involved the use of unique molecular identifiers. TCRdb reanalysed the PCR reads using MiXCR and keeps one entry per CDR3 protein. The data contain some 200,000 distinct CDR3 sequences, approximately 6.6% of them singletons. Unmatched junction bases numbered 3, after V lost 6 bases and J lost 4 bases. The CDR3 consists of 13 residues. The germline CDR1 and CDR2 sequences are LGHNT and FRNRAP.

V and J are TRBV12-5 and TRBJ1-1; 9 bases match TRBD1. The sample was PBMCs from the stem cell graft donor, taken from the stem cell graft. This clonotype originated in a human donor who donated a stem cell graft to a child with Wiskott-Aldrich syndrome. In DNA form, the CDR3 reads TGTGCTAGTGGCACAGGGGGCGGCACTGAAGCTTTCTTT. Its protein is CASGTGGGTEAFF.